These 31 T cell receptor beta chains came from one sample sequenced in a study of shared clonotypes between healthy human individuals. Some clones are missing from TCRdb's copy, which holds only in-frame ones; the method was immunoSEQ multiplex PCR. The sample has around 2,000,000 clones; 95% are singletons. Sequencing was performed on naive CD4+ T cells sorted from blood. The subset was: CD45RA+ positively selected. The receptors come from a man between 18 and 35 years old in good health.

The CDR3 DNA reads as TGCGCCAGCAGCTTTGGGACAGGAAACACCGGGGAGCTGTTTTTT. Translation gives CASSFGTGNTGELFF. This chain uses TRBV5-1 with TRBJ2-2, with TRBD1 matching over 8 bases. The germline gives CDR1 SGHRS, CDR2 YFSETQ. V lost 2 bases and J lost 2; bases outside the gene matches: 2. The CDR3 is made up of 15 amino acids.

The chain joins TRBV18 to TRBJ2-7; D is possibly TRBD1 (5 bases). V dropped 5 bases and J dropped 6 bases, with 20 bases sitting between them. Germline assignment: CDR1 KGHSH and CDR2 LQKENI. The CDR3 totals 15 residues. The CDR3 bases are TGTGCCAGCTCAACAATTGACAGCGTGGGAAGCGAGCAGTACTTC. Its translation is CASSTIDSVGSEQYF.

This chain connects TRBV30 to TRBJ2-2, with 9 bases identical to TRBD2. CDR1 and CDR2 (germline): GTSNPN, SVGIG (reference sequence). Trimming cost V 3 bases and J 6 bases; bases outside gene matches: 5. The CDR3 runs to 14 residues. CDR3 residues: CAWSLSGRSGELFF. The CDR3 coding sequence is TGTGCCTGGAGCCTGAGCGGGAGGTCCGGGGAGCTGTTTTTT.

The chain is built from TRBV6-5 and TRBJ2-2; TRBD1 or TRBD2 may be the D gene (5 bases each). In germline, CDR1 is MNHEY, CDR2 SVGAGI. CDR3 size: 15 residues. The V end lost 0 bases, the J end lost 5 bases, and 10 bases lay between the germline ends. CDR3 in amino acids: CASSYSGVKTGELFF. The CDR3, as DNA: TGTGCCAGCAGTTACTCGGGGGTTAAGACCGGGGAGCTGTTTTTT.

This chain uses TRBV2 with TRBJ2-7, with TRBD1 identical over 7 bases. The CDR3 runs to 16 residues. CDR1 and CDR2 (germline): SNHLY, FYNNEI. V was pared by 2 bases and J by 8 bases, with 15 bases of the junction left unmatched. The CDR3 DNA is TGTGCCAGCAGTGAACAACTAGGGGCAGGGGGAGTTAAGCAGTACTTC. This encodes CASSEQLGAGGVKQYF.

The chain links TRBV28 to TRBJ2-7; D is perhaps TRBD2 (5 bases). Trimming pared 4 bases from V and 1 base from J, leaving 14 bases between. CDR1 and CDR2 (germline): MDHEN, SYDVKM. The CDR3 is 15 residues long. The CDR3 sequence: CASSSPVPGSYEQYF. For the CDR3, the DNA is TGTGCCAGCAGTTCCCCCGTCCCGGGGTCCTACGAGCAGTACTTC.

The gene calls are TRBV30 and TRBJ2-1, with 9 bases that match TRBD2. The CDR3 covers 16 residues. V lost 0 bases to trimming and J lost 2 bases; unmatched junction nucleotides: 5. CDR1 and CDR2 from the germline V gene are GTSNPN and SVGIG (reference sequence). The CDR3 reads CAWSVYLAGAYNEQFF. CDR3 bases: TGTGCCTGGAGTGTATATTTAGCGGGAGCCTACAATGAGCAGTTCTTC.

As for this clone: Other DNA sequences in this specimen translate into the identical CDR3. The gene calls are TRBV5-1 and TRBJ2-7; D remains unclear. Germline loops: CDR1 SGHRS, CDR2 YFSETQ. Trimming stripped 0 bases from V and 0 bases from J, with 7 bases between. The CDR3 totals 14 residues. The CDR3 sequence is CASSLDTGSYEQYF. The CDR3 nucleotides are TGCGCCAGCAGCTTGGATACCGGCTCCTACGAGCAGTACTTC.

The chain combines TRBV5-6 with TRBJ1-2; D possibly corresponds to TRBD1 (5 bases). Per germline, CDR1 SGHDT and CDR2 YYEEEE. The CDR3 contains 16 residues. V was cut by 2 bases and J by 0 bases, with 14 bases left in between. CDR3 bases: TGTGCCAGCAGCTTAACGGCAGGGTTTACTAACTATGGCTACACCTTC. Protein: CASSLTAGFTNYGYTF.

Note on this clone: Other nucleotide sequences in the sample specify the same CDR3. The chain is built from TRBV11-2 and TRBJ2-7; D not resolved. The germline V gene has CDR1 SGHAT and CDR2 FQNNGV. Between the trimmed V and J ends, which lost 5 bases and 4 bases, there was a span of 6 bases. The CDR3 is 11 residues long. The CDR3 coding sequence is TGTGCCAGCAGCGAGCCTTACGAGCAGTACTTC. It yields the protein CASSEPYEQYF.

The chain joins TRBV7-9 to TRBJ1-1; D gene unclear. This CDR3 has 14 residues. CDR1 is SEHNR and CDR2 is FQNEAQ in the germline V gene (reference sequence). Between the trimmed V and J ends, which lost 1 base and 4 bases, there was a span of 10 bases. The chain's CDR3 is CASSLGAHSTEAFF. Written as DNA, the CDR3 is TGTGCCAGCAGCTTAGGGGCTCATAGCACTGAAGCTTTCTTT.

The gene calls are TRBV7-8 and TRBJ2-7; TRBD1 agrees at 7 bases. J lost 0 bases, V lost 5 bases, and 10 bases had no gene match. Germline V gene sequence: CDR1 SGHVS, CDR2 FQNEAQ. This CDR3 spans 16 amino acids. The CDR3 here is CASSPLLTGSSYEQYF. The CDR3 nucleotides read TGTGCCAGCAGCCCTCTCTTGACAGGGAGCTCCTACGAGCAGTACTTC.

The rearrangement links TRBV2 to TRBJ2-3, with a weak D call TRBD1 (5 bases). V was clipped by 6 bases and J by 0 bases, with 13 bases between them. Germline V lookup: CDR1 SNHLY, CDR2 FYNNEI. The CDR3 has 15 residues. The CDR3 DNA sequence: TGTGCCAGCAGCCGAAGGGGCAGTAGCACAGATACGCAGTATTTT. Translating gives CASSRRGSSTDTQYF.

The V and J genes are TRBV7-8 and TRBJ2-7; TRBD1 or TRBD2 may be the D gene (5 bases each). Trimming left V 4 bases short and J 4 bases short, with 14 bases between. Germline loops: CDR1 SGHVS, CDR2 FQNEAQ. CDR3 size: 14 residues. The CDR3 nucleotides are TGTGCCAGCAGCTCTCGGGGCTTCGCGTACGAGCAGTACTTC. Encoded protein: CASSSRGFAYEQYF.

The chain joins TRBV7-2 to TRBJ1-1; D remains unclear. Germline V gene sequence: CDR1 SGHTA, CDR2 FQGNSA. Trimming left V 5 bases short and J 0 bases short, with 7 bases between. The CDR3 covers 13 residues. CDR3 sequence reads: CASSQLMNTEAFF. The CDR3 region has the DNA TGTGCCAGCAGCCAGTTGATGAACACTGAAGCTTTCTTT.

This chain joins TRBV5-1 and TRBJ1-1; D unclear. The CDR3 consists of 14 residues. CDR1 is SGHRS and CDR2 is YFSETQ in the germline V gene. Trimming pared 2 bases from V and 3 bases from J, leaving 11 bases between. The CDR3 sequence is CASSLVGPDTEAFF. In nucleotides, the CDR3 is TGCGCCAGCAGCTTAGTGGGCCCCGACACTGAAGCTTTCTTT.

The rearrangement links TRBV6-1 to TRBJ2-7; no clear D. CDR1 is MNHNS and CDR2 is SASEGT in the germline V gene. The CDR3 totals 13 residues. The V and J ends lost 6 bases and 2 bases respectively, with 11 bases between them. CDR3 nucleotide sequence: TGTGCCAGCAGGGCCCCTCAAACCTACGAGCAGTACTTC. Amino acids: CASRAPQTYEQYF.

The rearrangement joins TRBV10-2 to TRBJ1-1, with D uncertain. This CDR3 comprises 13 residues. V was cut by 4 bases and J by 1 base, with 7 bases left in between. CDR1 and CDR2 from the germline V gene are WSHSY and SAAADI. The CDR3 sequence: CASSAQENTEAFF. Here the CDR3 DNA reads TGCGCCAGCAGTGCGCAGGAGAACACTGAAGCTTTCTTT.

The CDR3 region has the DNA TGTGCCAGCAGCTTAGGATGGGACACTGAAGCTTTCTTT. The encoded protein is CASSLGWDTEAFF. The chain links TRBV5-6 to TRBJ1-1, with D hard to call. The germline gives CDR1 SGHDT, CDR2 YYEEEE. The V gene lost 2 bases and the J gene lost 3 bases, with 8 bases spanning the gap. The CDR3 extends over 13 amino acids.

The V gene is TRBV7-9, the J gene TRBJ2-1; perhaps TRBD2 as D (5 bases). There are 12 residues in the CDR3. Trimming stripped 5 bases from V and 8 bases from J, with 10 bases between. Germline loops: CDR1 SEHNR, CDR2 FQNEAQ (reference sequence). The CDR3 coding sequence is TGTGCCAGCAGCCGTGGTAGCGATGAGCAGTTCTTC. Protein sequence: CASSRGSDEQFF. Combining the CDR3 with reference TRBV7-9 and TRBJ2-1 gives the whole variable domain DTGVSQNPRHKITKRGQNVTFRCDPISEHNRLYWYRQTLGQGPEFLTYFQNEAQLEKSRLLSDRFSAERPKGSFSTLEIQRTEQGDSAMYLCASSRGSDEQFFGPGTRLTVL.

This clone was picked up a small number of times. This chain connects TRBV28 to TRBJ1-6; TRBD1 is a possible D gene (6 bases). The V gene lost 6 bases and the J gene lost 10 bases, with 16 bases spanning the gap. Per the germline V gene, CDR1 is MDHEN and CDR2 is SYDVKM. The CDR3 runs to 14 residues. The DNA for the CDR3 is TGTGCCAGCAGAGCAACAGGGAGCAACTCACCCCTCCACTTT. Translation gives CASRATGSNSPLHF.

J is TRBJ2-1 and V is TRBV7-2; D gene uncertain. CDR1 SGHTA and CDR2 FQGNSA come from the germline V gene. The V end was cut by 5 bases, the J end by 9 bases, with 8 bases between. The CDR3 runs 11 residues. The chain's CDR3 is CASSPIGEQFF. The CDR3 coding sequence is TGTGCCAGCAGCCCCATAGGTGAGCAGTTCTTC.

The chain recombines TRBV19 with TRBJ1-1; D is unclear. This CDR3 has 15 residues. Germline V gene lookup returns CDR1 LNHDA and CDR2 SQIVND (reference sequence). Deletions cut 6 bases from V and 0 bases from J, with 14 bases between. Here the CDR3 reads CASSPGDIMNTEAFF. The CDR3 DNA reads as TGTGCCAGTAGCCCGGGAGACATTATGAACACTGAAGCTTTCTTT.

Note on this clone: The junction does not match germline at one end; this may be a read error. The chain joins TRBV6-5 to TRBJ2-1; TRBD1 is a possible D gene (6 bases). The CDR3 has 14 amino acids. The germline V gene has CDR1 MNHEY and CDR2 SVGAGI. CDR3 nucleotide sequence: TGTGCCAGCAGTTACTCGGAATTGGGGACACGGTGGGTCTTC. It yields the protein CASSYSELGTRWVF.

V is TRBV18 and J is TRBJ2-5, with D perhaps TRBD1 (7 bases). Trimming cost V 2 bases and J 0 bases, with 16 bases left between them. Germline V CDR1 and CDR2: KGHSH, LQKENI. CDR3 size: 17 residues. The CDR3 DNA follows: TGTGCCAGCTCACCATTCGAGGCAGGGGGGAACCAAGAGACCCAGTACTTC. Residues: CASSPFEAGGNQETQYF.

The gene calls are TRBV5-6 and TRBJ2-7, with TRBD1 identical over 8 bases. The CDR3 extends over 15 amino acids. From germline, CDR1 is SGHDT and CDR2 YYEEEE. Trimming took 4 bases from V and 1 from J; bases not matched to a gene: 7. The CDR3, as DNA: TGTGCCAGCAGCGCCGGGACAGGAGGTTCCTACGAGCAGTACTTC. It codes for CASSAGTGGSYEQYF.

The chain has TRBV20-1 and TRBJ1-2, with D possibly matching TRBD1 (5 bases). The V end lost 6 bases, the J end lost 8 bases, and 13 bases lay between the germline ends. The germline V gene has CDR1 DFQATT and CDR2 SNEGSKA (reference sequence). CDR3 length equals 11 residues. The DNA for the CDR3 is TGCAGTGCGTGGACATCGGCCGGCTACACCTTC. Its translation: CSAWTSAGYTF.

The chain links TRBV2 to TRBJ2-7; the match to TRBD2 covers 7 bases. Germline CDR1 reads SNHLY; CDR2 reads FYNNEI. The trim removed 7 bases at V and 7 bases at J, leaving 16 bases unmatched. CDR3 length: 15 amino acids. CDR3 DNA sequence: TGTGCCAGCACCTCGGGGGGTCCTCCCTCCTGGGAGCAGTACTTC. It is translated as CASTSGGPPSWEQYF.

This rearrangement joins TRBV7-9 to TRBJ1-5; D perhaps matches TRBD1 (5 bases). The CDR3 is made up of 14 amino acids. Germline CDR1 is SEHNR and CDR2 is FQNEAQ (reference sequence). The V and J ends lost 5 bases and 5 bases respectively, with 13 bases between them. CDR3 in amino acids: CASSPGTVYQPQHF. CDR3 sequence (DNA): TGTGCCAGCAGCCCTGGGACGGTCTATCAGCCCCAGCATTTT. The entire variable domain, with the rest obtained from reference TRBV7-9 and TRBJ1-5, is as follows: DTGVSQNPRHKITKRGQNVTFRCDPISEHNRLYWYRQTLGQGPEFLTYFQNEAQLEKSRLLSDRFSAERPKGSFSTLEIQRTEQGDSAMYLCASSPGTVYQPQHFGDGTRLSIL.

The gene calls are TRBV2 and TRBJ1-1, with D possibly being TRBD1 (6 bases). The CDR3 consists of 14 residues. The germline V gene has CDR1 SNHLY and CDR2 FYNNEI. The V end was cut by 5 bases, the J end by 0 bases, with 10 bases between. The CDR3 sequence: CASSSGTLNTEAFF. CDR3 nucleotide sequence: TGTGCCAGCAGTTCTGGGACACTGAACACTGAAGCTTTCTTT.

The gene calls are TRBV6-5 and TRBJ1-3; D is ambiguous. The CDR3 sequence is 13 residues long. V was pared by 5 bases and J by 6 bases, with 11 bases between. Germline assignment: CDR1 MNHEY and CDR2 SVGAGI. CDR3 bases: TGTGCCAGCAGTAAACCTCCCTTAAACACCATATATTTT. Protein product: CASSKPPLNTIYF.